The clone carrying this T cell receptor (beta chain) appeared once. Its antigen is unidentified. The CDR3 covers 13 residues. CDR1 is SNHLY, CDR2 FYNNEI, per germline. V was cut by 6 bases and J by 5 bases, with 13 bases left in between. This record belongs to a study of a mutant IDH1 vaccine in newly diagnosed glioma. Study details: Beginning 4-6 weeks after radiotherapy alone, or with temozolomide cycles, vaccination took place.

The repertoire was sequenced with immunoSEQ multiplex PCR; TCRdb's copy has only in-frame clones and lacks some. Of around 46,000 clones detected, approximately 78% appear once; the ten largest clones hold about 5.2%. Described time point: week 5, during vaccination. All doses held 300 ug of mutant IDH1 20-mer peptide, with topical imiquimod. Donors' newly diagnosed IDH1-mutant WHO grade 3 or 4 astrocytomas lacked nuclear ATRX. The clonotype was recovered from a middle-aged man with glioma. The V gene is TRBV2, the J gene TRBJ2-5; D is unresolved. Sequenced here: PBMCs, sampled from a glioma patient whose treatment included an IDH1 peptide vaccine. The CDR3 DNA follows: TGTGCCAGCAGCCCAGGACCCTGGGAGACCCAGTACTTC. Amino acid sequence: CASSPGPWETQYF.